These 27 T cell receptor beta chains came from one sample sequenced in a study of blood T cells in healthy people across ages. A second PCR, run for about 7 to 11 cycles, used a sample-barcoded 5' primer plus a J-beta primer mix. From the 5' RACE reads, TCRdb called clonotypes with MiXCR, one entry per CDR3 protein. The repertoire holds 700,000 to 850,000 distinct CDR3 sequences, with less than 70% as singletons. Sequencing input: blood. The receptors derive from a man older than 75 in good health.

J is TRBJ2-7 and V is TRBV29-1, with a possible D match to TRBD1 (5 bases). Trimming cost V 7 bases and J 0 bases, with 25 bases left between them. The CDR3 contains 17 residues. Germline V gives CDR1 SQVTM, CDR2 ANQGSEA. CDR3 in amino acids: CSAEVFVDIKFSYEQYF. DNA of the CDR3: TGCAGCGCTGAGGTTTTTGTGGACATAAAGTTCTCCTACGAGCAGTACTTC.

On this clonotype itself: One base away lies a much larger clone, so this may be a sequencing read error. The chain joins TRBV7-2 to TRBJ2-3; TRBD2 agrees at 8 bases. V dropped 3 bases and J dropped 14; count of bases not matched to a gene: 22. CDR3 length: 17 amino acids. CDR1 and CDR2 from the germline V gene are SGHTA and FQGNSA. The CDR3 region has the DNA TGTGCCAGCAGCTTCCTACCCGGGACTAGTACGGGAGGATACGCGTATTTT. This sequence encodes CASSFLPGTSTGGYAYF.

The chain links TRBV7-9 to TRBJ2-1; D is unclear. The CDR3 has 15 residues. Trimming removed 5 bases from V and 0 bases from J, with 11 bases in between. The germline CDR1 and CDR2 sequences are SEHNR and FQNEAQ (reference sequence). As DNA, the CDR3 is TGTGCCAGCAGCCCGCTAGTGAGCTCCTACAATGAGCAGTTCTTC. Protein: CASSPLVSSYNEQFF.

The rearrangement uses TRBV6-5 and TRBJ2-5; D gene ambiguous. Trimming pared 4 bases from V and 11 bases from J, leaving 11 bases between. Per the germline V gene, CDR1 is MNHEY and CDR2 is SVGAGI. The CDR3 has 11 amino acids. DNA for the CDR3: TGTGCCAGCAGTTGGATGACTGAGCAGTACTTC. Translating it yields CASSWMTEQYF.

This clonotype came up a few times. V and J are TRBV29-1 and TRBJ1-1; possible D gene TRBD1, 5 bases. The CDR3 runs 12 residues. V lost 2 bases and J 2 bases, leaving 6 bases between the germline ends. In germline, CDR1 is SQVTM, CDR2 ANQGSEA. CDR3 region: CSVERGNTEAFF. CDR3 bases: TGCAGCGTTGAAAGGGGTAACACTGAAGCTTTCTTT.

This clonotype was picked up a small number of times. This sequence joins TRBV20-1 and TRBJ2-4; D is undetermined. The end of the DNA aligns better with TRBJ2-7, so the J call may be wrong. Germline assignment: CDR1 DFQATT and CDR2 SNEGSKA (reference sequence). This CDR3 comprises 14 residues. The chain's CDR3 is CSAIEIVGYHEQYF. Here the CDR3 DNA reads TGCAGTGCTATAGAGATTGTAGGTTATCACGAGCAGTACTTC.

This clonotype was detected only a few times. The chain carries TRBV27 and TRBJ1-2; weak D call: TRBD1 (5 bases). V shed 4 bases and J shed 5 bases, with 17 bases lying between them. CDR1 is MNHEY and CDR2 is SMNVEV in the germline V gene (reference sequence). The CDR3 sequence is 15 residues long. CDR3 amino acids: CASSSAMDTSYGYTF. The CDR3 coding sequence is TGTGCCAGCAGTTCAGCCATGGACACGAGTTATGGCTACACCTTC.

The chain couples TRBV7-8 to TRBJ1-2, with 7 bases identical to TRBD1. CDR1 SGHVS and CDR2 FQNEAQ come from the germline V gene. With 5 bases clipped from V and 0 bases from J, the junction kept 18 bases outside the gene matches. This CDR3 region has 19 residues. This CDR3 is CASSPRDRVGGLANYGYTF. The CDR3 nucleotides read TGTGCCAGCAGCCCACGAGACAGGGTCGGGGGCCTAGCTAACTATGGCTACACCTTC.

The V and J genes are TRBV19 and TRBJ1-6; 12 nucleotides align to TRBD1. The CDR3 has 13 residues. CDR1 is LNHDA, CDR2 SQIVND, per germline (reference sequence). V gave up 8 bases and J gave up 9 bases; unmatched junction bases: 2. In DNA form, the CDR3 reads TGTGCCAGTGGGGACAGGGGGCTTTCACCCCTCCACTTT. Its protein product is CASGDRGLSPLHF.

In DNA form, the CDR3 reads TGTGCCAGCAGTTTAGCGCAGGGCAGCAAATACGCGTATTTT. Its protein product is CASSLAQGSKYAYF. The chain is built from TRBV12-3 or TRBV12-4 and TRBJ2-3; perhaps TRBD1 as D (5 bases). The CDR3 consists of 14 residues. V gave up 0 bases and J gave up 14 bases, with 18 bases separating them.

V is TRBV20-1 and J is TRBJ2-3; D is ambiguous. With 1 base removed from V and 4 bases from J, the gap between germline ends came to 12 bases. Germline loops: CDR1 DFQATT, CDR2 SNEGSKA (reference sequence). The CDR3 sequence is 14 residues long. CDR3 nucleotides: TGCAGTGCTAGAGGCCGAACACGGGCAGATACGCAGTATTTT. As protein: CSARGRTRADTQYF.

As to this clonotype: At one boundary the junction diverges from the germline segment, which might be a read error. The genes are TRBV20-1 and TRBJ1-6; weak D call: TRBD1 (5 bases). The length of the CDR3 is 17 residues. Germline lookup yields CDR1 DFQATT and CDR2 SNEGSKA (reference sequence). Here the CDR3 reads CSDRENVHGGVNSPLHF. DNA of the CDR3: TGCAGTGATAGAGAGAATGTACACGGGGGGGTTAATTCACCCCTCCACTTT.

The chain has TRBV5-1 and TRBJ2-6; D tentatively reads TRBD1 or TRBD2 (5 bases each). Looked up from germline, CDR1 is SGHRS and CDR2 is YFSETQ. V was trimmed by 0 bases and J by 0 bases, leaving 13 bases between them. The CDR3 is made up of 18 amino acids. CDR3 in amino acids: CASSLVQGALSGANVLTF. CDR3 sequence (DNA): TGCGCCAGCAGCTTGGTTCAGGGAGCGCTCTCTGGGGCCAACGTCCTGACTTTC.

Points on this clonotype: One end of the junction varies from germline; a read error may be responsible. The rearrangement links TRBV6-5 to TRBJ2-1; D not resolved. This CDR3 has 11 amino acids. CDR1 and CDR2 from the germline V gene are MNHEY and SVGAGI. In nucleotides, the CDR3 is TGTGCCAGCACTTACATGGGGGAGCAGTTCTTC. Translating gives CASTYMGEQFF.

This clonotype has only a few counts. The J gene is TRBJ1-1, the V gene TRBV5-1; tentative D call: TRBD1 (6 bases). The CDR3 has 15 amino acids. Germline CDR1 is SGHRS and CDR2 is YFSETQ. V was clipped by 0 bases and J by 1 base, with 10 bases between them. In nucleotides, the CDR3 is TGCGCCAGCAGCTTGGCGGGACACCCGAACACTGAAGCTTTCTTT. It translates to CASSLAGHPNTEAFF.

The chain combines TRBV7-2 with TRBJ2-1; a weak D match, TRBD2 (7 bases). The CDR3 totals 16 residues. Deletions cut 5 bases from V and 1 base from J, with 15 bases between. Germline V gene sequence: CDR1 SGHTA, CDR2 FQGNSA. CDR3 bases: TGTGCCAGCAGCCCGACGGGGGGCTCGTCCTACAATGAGCAGTTCTTC. Translating it yields CASSPTGGSSYNEQFF.

There are a few counts of this clonotype. The chain links TRBV12-3 or TRBV12-4 to TRBJ1-2; TRBD1 matches at 8 bases. V dropped 1 base and J dropped 5; count of bases not matched to a gene: 6. The CDR3 extends over 15 amino acids. CDR3 bases: TGTGCCAGCAGTTTAGTAGACAGGGGAGGGTATGGCTACACCTTC. The encoded protein is CASSLVDRGGYGYTF.

The V gene is TRBV6-2 or TRBV6-3, the J gene TRBJ2-5, with D possibly TRBD2 on 5 matching bases. In germline, CDR1 is MNHEY, CDR2 SVGEGT. The CDR3 is 15 amino acids. The V gene lost 5 bases and the J gene lost 11 bases, with 24 bases spanning the gap. The CDR3 loop reads CASSPFSGGYNEQYF. The CDR3 bases are TGTGCCAGCAGTCCCTTCAGCGGCGGCTACAATGAGCAGTACTTC.

This clonotype was counted only a few times. The chain joins TRBV27 to TRBJ2-4, with TRBD2 matching over 12 bases. CDR1 MNHEY and CDR2 SMNVEV come from the germline V gene (reference sequence). The trim removed 1 base at V and 1 base at J, leaving 11 bases unmatched. The CDR3 covers 20 residues. CDR3 amino acids: CASSLYGASGGGRAKNIQYF. DNA for the CDR3: TGTGCCAGCAGTTTATATGGGGCTAGCGGGGGGGGCCGGGCCAAAAACATTCAGTACTTC.

This clonotype was counted between two and nine times. As DNA, the CDR3 is TGTGCCAGCAGCGTAACGGGGACTAGCGGGGTGTATGAGCAGTACTTC. This sequence encodes CASSVTGTSGVYEQYF. The genes are TRBV9 and TRBJ2-7, with TRBD2 matching 13 bases. V lost 1 base, J lost 7 bases, and 8 bases stayed unmatched. Looked up from germline, CDR1 is SGDLS and CDR2 is YYNGEE. The CDR3 sequence is 16 residues long.

V gene TRBV6-2 or TRBV6-3 combines with J gene TRBJ2-5, with a possible D match to TRBD2 (5 bases). Germline V gene sequence: CDR1 MNHEY, CDR2 SVGEGT. The V gene lost 7 bases and the J gene lost 1 base, with 13 bases spanning the gap. CDR3 length: 14 residues. As DNA, the CDR3 is TGTGCCAGCAATAACCCCGGGATCCAAGAGACCCAGTACTTC. Its protein is CASNNPGIQETQYF.

The CDR3, as DNA: TGTGCCAGCAGTCCAGACTTGCACAGAGACGCGTATTTT. Its protein is CASSPDLHRDAYF. The rearrangement uses TRBV12-3 or TRBV12-4 and TRBJ2-3; D gene uncertain. The V and J ends lost 5 bases and 14 bases respectively, with 20 bases between them. The CDR3 is 13 amino acids.

This clonotype was seen a few times. The chain joins TRBV7-9 to TRBJ2-7; D is ambiguous. Germline V gene sequence: CDR1 SEHNR, CDR2 FQNEAQ (reference sequence). The V and J ends lost 5 bases and 0 bases respectively, with 8 bases between them. The CDR3 loop spans 13 amino acids. CDR3 coding DNA: TGTGCCAGCAGCGACCCAAACTCCTACGAGCAGTACTTC. As protein: CASSDPNSYEQYF.

This chain connects TRBV11-2 to TRBJ2-5; perhaps TRBD1 as D (6 bases). The ends were cut back, 3 bases at V and 2 bases at J, with 13 bases in the middle. The CDR3 spans 15 residues. Germline CDR1 and CDR2: SGHAT and FQNNGV. The CDR3 reads CASSFDRTKQETQYF. CDR3 nucleotide sequence: TGTGCCAGCAGCTTCGACAGGACGAAACAAGAGACCCAGTACTTC.

This chain uses TRBV29-1 with TRBJ2-4, with 9 bases aligning to TRBD1. The J segment lost 15 bases and the V segment lost 4 bases, leaving 16 bases of the junction unmatched. There are 14 residues in the CDR3. Germline values: CDR1 SQVTM, CDR2 ANQGSEA. The CDR3: CSVVAGQGSYERYF. CDR3 nucleotide sequence: TGCAGCGTTGTGGCGGGACAGGGCTCCTACGAGCGGTACTTC.

V and J are TRBV6-5 and TRBJ2-7; no definite D call. Germline V lookup: CDR1 MNHEY, CDR2 SVGAGI. V was pared by 5 bases and J by 0 bases, with 11 bases between. The CDR3 totals 14 residues. CDR3 in amino acids: CASSRTDRSYEQYF. For the CDR3, the DNA is TGTGCCAGCAGTCGGACCGACCGCTCCTACGAGCAGTACTTC.

There are a few counts of this clonotype. The rearrangement links TRBV6-2 or TRBV6-3 to TRBJ2-6, with 12 bases fitting TRBD1. The CDR3 sequence is 20 residues long. CDR1 and CDR2 (germline): MNHEY, SVGEGT. V lost 0 bases and J lost 1; bases outside the gene matches: 7. The CDR3 DNA is TGTGCCAGCAGTTACTCTCCGGGACAGGGGGCGCGGTCTGGGGCCAACGTCCTGACTTTC. Translating it yields CASSYSPGQGARSGANVLTF.